This TCR beta chain is drawn from a study of human T cells and chemical hapten exposure. Study information: Recorded diagnoses among the mostly female patients were alopecia areata, totalis or universalis.

TCRdb analysed the RACE reads with MiXCR anew, one entry per CDR3 protein. The sample shows roughly 200,000 distinct CDR3 sequences, approximately 24% of them seen only once. Trimming at V came to 4 bases and at J to 5 bases, leaving 10 bases not matched to a gene. The CDR3 has 15 residues. CDR1 is LGHDT, CDR2 YNNKEL, per germline (reference sequence). Time point meaning: patch test 3, about 24 weeks after DPC sensitization. Stated treatment: therapeutic diphenylcyclopropenone sensitization with weekly scalp DPC. This chain links TRBV3-1 with TRBJ2-5, with TRBD2 matching 7 bases. The source was whole blood, collected in connection with sensitization to the hapten diphenylcyclopropenone (DPC). This clonotype was obtained from a woman aged 40 to 55 with alopecia areata. Some clones in this sample may be carry-over from other donors' samples. For the CDR3, the DNA is TGTGCCAGCAGCCCGAGGGTGCTAGCGGCGGAGACCCAGTACTTC. Translated, it gives CASSPRVLAAETQYF.